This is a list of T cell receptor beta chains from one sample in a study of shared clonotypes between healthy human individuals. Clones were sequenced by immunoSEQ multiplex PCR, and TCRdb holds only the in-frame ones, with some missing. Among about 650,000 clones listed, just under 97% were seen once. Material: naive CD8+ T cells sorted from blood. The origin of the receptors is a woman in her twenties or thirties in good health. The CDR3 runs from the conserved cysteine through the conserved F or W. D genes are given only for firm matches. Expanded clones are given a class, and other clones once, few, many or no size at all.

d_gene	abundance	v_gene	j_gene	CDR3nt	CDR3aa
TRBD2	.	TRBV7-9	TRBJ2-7	TGTGCCAGCAGCTCCAACCCCGGACTAGCGGGAACCTACGAGCAGTACTTC	CASSSNPGLAGTYEQYF
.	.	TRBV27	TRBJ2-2	TGTGCCAGCATCGGGGGCGGGGAGCTGTTTTTT	CASIGGGELFF
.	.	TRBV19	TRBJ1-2	TGTGCCAGTACCCCTTCGAGGCAGGGCAATAACTATGGCTACACCTTC	CASTPSRQGNNYGYTF
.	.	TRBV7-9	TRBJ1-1	TGTGCCAGCAGCTCCCAACAGGATCCTGAAGCTTTCTTT	CASSSQQDPEAFF
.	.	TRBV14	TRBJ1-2	TGTGCCAGCAGCCAAGATCCGACAGGTCGTTCGGACACCTTC	CASSQDPTGRSDTF
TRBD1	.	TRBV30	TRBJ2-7	TGTGCCTGGGAAGGGACAGCATCCTACGAGCAGTACTTC	CAWEGTASYEQYF
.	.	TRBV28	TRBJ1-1	TGTGCCACTGCCTGGGGGGGGAACACTGAAGCTTTCTTT	CATAWGGNTEAFF
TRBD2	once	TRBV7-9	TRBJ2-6	TGTGCCAGTGCCACTGGGACTATCCTACGCTCTGGGGCCAACGTCCTGACTTTC	CASATGTILRSGANVLTF
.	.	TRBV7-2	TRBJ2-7	TGTGCCAGCAGCCCTCTCGGCTCCTACGAGCAGTACTTC	CASSPLGSYEQYF
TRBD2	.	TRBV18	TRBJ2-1	TGTGCCAGCTTCTATCGGGGGAGGGGATCCTACAATGAGCAGTTCTTC	CASFYRGRGSYNEQFF
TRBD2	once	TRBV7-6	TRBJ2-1	TGTGCCAGCAGCGATCTAGCGGGAGCGATCGATGAGCAGTTCTTC	CASSDLAGAIDEQFF
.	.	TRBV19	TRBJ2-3	TGTGCCAGTAGTACCCGACTAACAAGGGCAGATACGCAGTATTTT	CASSTRLTRADTQYF
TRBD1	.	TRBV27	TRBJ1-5	TGTGCCAGCAGTTTGGCAGGGGGTAATCAGCCCCAGCATTTT	CASSLAGGNQPQHF
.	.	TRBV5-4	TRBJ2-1	TGTGCCAGCAGCTTGGGCTCCTACAATGAGCAGTTCTTC	CASSLGSYNEQFF
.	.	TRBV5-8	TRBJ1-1	TGTGCCAGCAGCTTGGCTGAAGCTTTCTTT	CASSLAEAFF
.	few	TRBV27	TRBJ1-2	TGTGCCAGCAGTTTAGACGGTTATGGCTACACCTTC	CASSLDGYGYTF
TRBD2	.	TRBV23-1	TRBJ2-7	TGCGCCAGCAGTCACCATTCTAGCGGGAGACGGTACGAGCAGTACTTC	CASSHHSSGRRYEQYF
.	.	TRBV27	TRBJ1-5	TGTGCCAGCAGTCTCGGGGCAGGGGTTTCAGGTCAGCCCCAGCATTTT	CASSLGAGVSGQPQHF
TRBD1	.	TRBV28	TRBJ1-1	TGTGCCAGCAGTTCTTATCGCAGGGGGCGTGACACTGAAGCTTTCTTT	CASSSYRRGRDTEAFF
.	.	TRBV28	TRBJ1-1	TGTGCCAGCAGTTTTAGTCTGGGGACTGAAGCTTTCTTT	CASSFSLGTEAFF
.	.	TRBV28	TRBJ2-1	TGTGCCAGCAGTTTTCTCGCGTCAGGGAGGAAGGACAATGAGCAGTTCTTC	CASSFLASGRKDNEQFF
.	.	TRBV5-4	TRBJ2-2	TGTGCCAGCAGCCAACCAGGGCAGGGCCTGTCAGGGGAGCTGTTTTTT	CASSQPGQGLSGELFF
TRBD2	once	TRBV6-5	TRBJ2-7	TGTGCCAGCAGTTACAGGACGCGGGGGGCGTCTCTCTACTTC	CASSYRTRGASLYF